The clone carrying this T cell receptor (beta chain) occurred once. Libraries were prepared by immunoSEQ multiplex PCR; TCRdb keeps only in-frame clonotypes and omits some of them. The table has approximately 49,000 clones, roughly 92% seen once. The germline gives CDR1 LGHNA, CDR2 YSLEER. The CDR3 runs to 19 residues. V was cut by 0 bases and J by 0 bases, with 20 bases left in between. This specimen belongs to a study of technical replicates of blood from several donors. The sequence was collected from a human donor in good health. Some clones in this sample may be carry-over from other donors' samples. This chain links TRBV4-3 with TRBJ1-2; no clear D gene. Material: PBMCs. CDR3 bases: TGCGCCAGCAGCCAAGATTCGCCTGGTCGGGTCGGAGCTAACTATGGCTACACCTTC. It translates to CASSQDSPGRVGANYGYTF.